One and the same sample provided the 4 T cell receptor beta chains below, sequenced in a study of neoadjuvant anti-PD-1 for oral cavity cancer. Assay used: immunoSEQ multiplex PCR; TCRdb lists only in-frame clones, some missing. This sample has 11,000 to 15,000 clones, with 60% to 80% found just once. Time point reported: after neoadjuvant nivolumab, at surgical resection. Sequences were derived from PBMCs, sampled after nivolumab (anti-PD-1) treatment. The receptors stem from a person between 35 and 79 years old with oral cavity squamous cell carcinoma.

This clone was counted between two and nine times. The J gene is TRBJ1-1, the V gene TRBV4-1; 9 bases map to TRBD1. Trimming removed 4 bases from V and 5 bases from J; junction bases left unmatched: 14. This CDR3 is 17 amino acids long. CDR1 is MGHRA, CDR2 YSYEKL, per germline. CDR3 sequence reads: CASSLLLQGAGRTEAFF. For the CDR3, the DNA is TGCGCCAGCAGCCTTTTACTACAGGGGGCAGGTCGGACTGAAGCTTTCTTT.

V gene TRBV5-8 combines with J gene TRBJ1-5; 9 nucleotides line up with TRBD1. Trimming cost V 6 bases and J 3 bases; bases outside gene matches: 10. Germline V gene sequence: CDR1 SGHTS, CDR2 YDEGEE. The CDR3 spans 16 residues. The CDR3 loop is CASNGQYRGPNQPQHF. In DNA form, the CDR3 reads TGTGCCAGCAACGGACAGTACAGGGGGCCCAATCAGCCCCAGCATTTT. Full variable domain (rest looked up from reference TRBV5-8 and TRBJ1-5): EAGVTQSPTHLIKTRGQQATLRCSPISGHTSVYWYQQALGLGLQFLLWYDEGEERNRGNFPPRFSGRQFPNYSSELNVNALELEDSALYLCASNGQYRGPNQPQHFGDGTRLSIL.

The chain links TRBV2 to TRBJ2-3; either TRBD1 or TRBD2 may fit D (5 bases each). The CDR3 consists of 15 residues. V was trimmed by 6 bases and J by 5 bases, leaving 18 bases between them. Germline-derived CDR1 and CDR2 are SNHLY and FYNNEI. CDR3 nucleotide sequence: TGTGCCAGCAGGGCTGGGGGTTCGAGGGGAGATACGCAGTATTTT. Translating gives CASRAGGSRGDTQYF.

This clone was detected only a few times. V is TRBV7-6 and J is TRBJ1-1; the D gene is possibly TRBD1 (5 bases). The CDR3 spans 14 residues. Trimming pared 5 bases from V and 4 bases from J, leaving 14 bases between. Germline lookup yields CDR1 SGHVS and CDR2 FNYEAQ. The CDR3 nucleotides are TGTGCCAGCAGCACACAGGTCATGCTCACTGAAGCTTTCTTT. Its protein is CASSTQVMLTEAFF.